The TCR beta chain described here comes from a study of OX40 agonist ivuxolimab in advanced cancers. On the study more broadly: Patients undergoing dose escalation presented with hepatocellular carcinoma, melanoma, renal cell or head and neck cancer. Averaging 60 years in age, with a range of about 23 to 85, the cohort was 65% to 90% male.

The CDR3 extends over 18 amino acids. V was shortened by 6 bases and J by 3 bases, with 26 bases between the two germline ends. CDR1 ENHRY and CDR2 SYGVKD come from the germline V gene. Generated by immunoSEQ multiplex PCR, the TCRdb table keeps only in-frame clones and is missing some. Of about 86,000 clones in the sample, around 90% are singletons; the top ten hold roughly 8.7%. This receptor was identified in an adult with an advanced solid tumor such as melanoma, head and neck, liver or kidney cancer. V usage is TRBV10-3 and J usage is TRBJ1-2; D might be TRBD1 (6 bases). The input for sequencing was CD4+ or CD8+ T cells sorted from blood, taken in a trial of the OX40 agonist ivuxolimab. CDR3: CAIRGGNGEPPRYYGYTF. CDR3 coding DNA: TGTGCCATCAGAGGGGGGAATGGGGAGCCGCCACGGTACTATGGCTACACCTTC.